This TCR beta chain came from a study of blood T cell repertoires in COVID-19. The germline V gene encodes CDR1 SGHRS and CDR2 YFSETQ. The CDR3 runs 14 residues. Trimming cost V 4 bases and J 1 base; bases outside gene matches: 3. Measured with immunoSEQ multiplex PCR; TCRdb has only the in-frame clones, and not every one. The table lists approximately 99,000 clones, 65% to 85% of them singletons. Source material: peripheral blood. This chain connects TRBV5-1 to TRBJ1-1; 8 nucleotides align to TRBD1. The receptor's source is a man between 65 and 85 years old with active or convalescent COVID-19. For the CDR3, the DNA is TGCGCCAGCAGCCCTGACAGGGGGAACACTGAAGCTTTCTTT. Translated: CASSPDRGNTEAFF.